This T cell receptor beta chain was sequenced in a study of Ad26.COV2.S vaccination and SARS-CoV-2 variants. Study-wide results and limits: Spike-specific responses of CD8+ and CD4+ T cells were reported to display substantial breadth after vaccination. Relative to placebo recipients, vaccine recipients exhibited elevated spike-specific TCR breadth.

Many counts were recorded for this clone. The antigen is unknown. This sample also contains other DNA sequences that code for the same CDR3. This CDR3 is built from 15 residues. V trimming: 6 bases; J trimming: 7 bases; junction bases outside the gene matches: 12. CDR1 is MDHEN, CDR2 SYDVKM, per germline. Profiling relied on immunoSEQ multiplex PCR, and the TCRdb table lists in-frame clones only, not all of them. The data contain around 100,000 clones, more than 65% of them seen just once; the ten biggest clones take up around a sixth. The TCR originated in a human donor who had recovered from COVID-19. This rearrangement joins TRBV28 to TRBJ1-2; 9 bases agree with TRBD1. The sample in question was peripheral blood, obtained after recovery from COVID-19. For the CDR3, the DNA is TGTGCCAGCAGGAAAACAGGGGGCTGGGGGGTTGGCTACACCTTC. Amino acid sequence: CASRKTGGWGVGYTF.